This passage covers 9 T cell receptor beta chains from one sample sequenced in a study of blood T cell repertoires in COVID-19. Repertoires were generated with immunoSEQ multiplex PCR, while TCRdb's copy carries only in-frame clones and drops some. In the table there are more than 15,000 clones, about 80% of which are singletons. The sequenced material came from peripheral blood. These receptors all come from a man between 60 and 75 years old with active or convalescent COVID-19.

This chain links TRBV3-1 (or the pseudogene TRBV3-2) with TRBJ1-1; 7 bases are a match to TRBD1. This CDR3 contains 15 residues. Germline trimming cut 4 bases from V and 6 bases from J; bases unmatched to any gene: 11. Germline lookup yields CDR1 LGHDT and CDR2 YNNKEL (reference sequence). The chain's CDR3 is CASSLLRQGGAEAFF. CDR3 DNA: TGTGCCAGCAGCCTTCTAAGACAGGGTGGGGCTGAAGCTTTCTTT.

The chain employs TRBV30 and TRBJ2-7, with 9 bases lining up with TRBD1. The V gene end was trimmed by 0 bases and the J gene end by 7 bases; junction bases not matched to a gene: 7. CDR1 is GTSNPN and CDR2 is SVGIG in the germline V gene (reference sequence). This CDR3 is built from 14 residues. Here the CDR3 reads CAWSVGDRVGEQYF. DNA of the CDR3: TGTGCCTGGAGTGTAGGGGACAGGGTGGGTGAGCAGTACTTC. Full variable domain (outside the CDR3, taken from reference TRBV30 and TRBJ2-7): SQTIHQWPATLVQPVGSPLSLECTVEGTSNPNLYWYRQAAGRGLQLLFYSVGIGQISSEVPQNLSASRPQDRQFILSSKKLLLSDSGFYLCAWSVGDRVGEQYFGPGTRLTVT.

The V and J genes are TRBV11-3 and TRBJ2-7; TRBD1 is a possible D gene (6 bases). CDR1 is SGHNT, CDR2 YENEEA, per germline. This CDR3 is built from 14 residues. Trimming took 5 bases from V and 2 from J, leaving 13 bases between them. The CDR3 sequence: CASSRTATTYEQYF. The CDR3 bases are TGTGCCAGCAGCCGGACAGCGACTACCTACGAGCAGTACTTC.

As for this clone: The junction and the germline gene differ at one end; a read error may be behind it. CDR3 in DNA: TGTGCCTGGAGGCTGACTAGCGGAAGAGCCCTCTTC. This codes for CAWRLTSGRALF. The chain has TRBV30 and TRBJ2-1; 9 bases map to TRBD2. Per germline, CDR1 GTSNPN and CDR2 SVGIG (reference sequence). The length of the CDR3 is 12 residues. The complete variable domain, with remaining parts taken from reference TRBV30 and TRBJ2-1, reads SQTIHQWPATLVQPVGSPLSLECTVEGTSNPNLYWYRQAAGRGLQLLFYSVGIGQISSEVPQNLSASRPQDRQFILSSKKLLLSDSGFYLCAWRLTSGRALFGPGTRLTVL.

The genes are TRBV5-1 and TRBJ1-4, with TRBD1 matching 7 bases. With 5 bases clipped from V and 8 bases from J, the junction kept 12 bases outside the gene matches. The CDR3 has 15 residues. Germline V gene sequence: CDR1 SGHRS, CDR2 YFSETQ. CDR3: CASRTSEGAGEKLFF. The CDR3 coding sequence is TGCGCCAGCAGGACGTCGGAGGGGGCAGGAGAAAAACTGTTTTTT.

The chain's CDR3 is CASSYTPSGGREQYF. The CDR3 bases are TGTGCCAGCAGTTACACCCCTAGCGGGGGACGCGAGCAGTACTTC. The V gene is TRBV6-2 or TRBV6-3, the J gene TRBJ2-7, with TRBD2 matching 10 bases. The length of the CDR3 is 15 residues. Per germline, CDR1 MNHEY and CDR2 SVGEGT. Trimming at V came to 2 bases and at J to 6 bases, leaving 7 bases not matched to a gene.

There are a few counts of this clone. V gene TRBV2 combines with J gene TRBJ2-1; 10 nucleotides align to TRBD2. Germline V gives CDR1 SNHLY, CDR2 FYNNEI. J gave up 7 bases and V 7 bases, and 7 bases lay outside the gene matches. The CDR3 is made up of 14 amino acids. Here the CDR3 DNA reads TGTGCCAGCAAGAGACTAGCGGGTCCAAATGAGCAGTTCTTC. This gives the protein CASKRLAGPNEQFF.

This clone has a handful of counts. The chain couples TRBV6-5 to TRBJ1-2; 7 nucleotides agree with TRBD1. The CDR3 runs 13 residues. Germline lookup yields CDR1 MNHEY and CDR2 SVGAGI. V shed 8 bases, J shed 8 bases, and the junction held 11 bases outside the gene matches. The CDR3 spells CASRYRGGGGYTF. The CDR3 DNA sequence: TGTGCCAGCCGCTACAGAGGGGGCGGGGGCTACACCTTC.

This chain joins TRBV10-3 and TRBJ2-3; 8 bases are shared with TRBD1. The junction had 4 bases not matched to a gene; V was cut back by 7 bases and J by 4 bases. Germline V lookup: CDR1 ENHRY, CDR2 SYGVKD. This CDR3 region has 13 residues. The CDR3 loop is CAITGQGSDTQYF. The CDR3 DNA reads TGTGCCATCACCGGACAGGGCTCAGATACGCAGTATTTT.